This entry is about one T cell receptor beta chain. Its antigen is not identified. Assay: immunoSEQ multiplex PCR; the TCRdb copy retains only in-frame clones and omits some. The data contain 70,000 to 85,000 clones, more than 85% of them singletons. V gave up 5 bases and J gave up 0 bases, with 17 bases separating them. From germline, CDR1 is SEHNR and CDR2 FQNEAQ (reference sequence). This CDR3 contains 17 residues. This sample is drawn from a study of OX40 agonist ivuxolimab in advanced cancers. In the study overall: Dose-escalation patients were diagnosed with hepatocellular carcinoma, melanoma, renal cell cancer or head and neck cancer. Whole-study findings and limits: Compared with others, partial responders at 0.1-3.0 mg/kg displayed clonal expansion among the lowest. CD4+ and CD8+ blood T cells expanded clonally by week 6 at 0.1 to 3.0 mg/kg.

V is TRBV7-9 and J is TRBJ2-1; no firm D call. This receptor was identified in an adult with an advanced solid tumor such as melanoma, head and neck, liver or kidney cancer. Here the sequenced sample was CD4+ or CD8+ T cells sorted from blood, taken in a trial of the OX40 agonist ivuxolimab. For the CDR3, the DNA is TGTGCCAGCAGCCTCGAGCTGACCGATAGCTCCTACAATGAGCAGTTCTTC. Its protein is CASSLELTDSSYNEQFF.